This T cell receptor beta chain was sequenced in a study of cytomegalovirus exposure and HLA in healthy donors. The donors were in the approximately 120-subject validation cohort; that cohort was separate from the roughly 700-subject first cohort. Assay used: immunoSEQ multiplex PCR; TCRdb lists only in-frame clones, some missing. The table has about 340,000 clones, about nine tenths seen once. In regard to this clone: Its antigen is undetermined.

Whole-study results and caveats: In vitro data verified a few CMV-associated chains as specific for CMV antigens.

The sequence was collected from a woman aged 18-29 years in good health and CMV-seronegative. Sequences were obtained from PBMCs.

CDR3 sequence: CASSLGLAGYNEQFF. The CDR3 region has the DNA TGTGCCAGCAGTTTGGGACTAGCGGGATACAATGAGCAGTTCTTC. This rearrangement joins TRBV7-9 to TRBJ2-1, with 13 bases fitting TRBD2. CDR3 size: 15 residues. The trim removed 6 bases at V and 4 bases at J, leaving 3 bases unmatched. The germline V gene has CDR1 SEHNR and CDR2 FQNEAQ (reference sequence).